Listed here are 11 T cell receptor beta chains from one sample, sequenced in a study of neurological immune-mediated disorders. TCRdb fed the 5' RACE reads into MiXCR, producing one record per CDR3 protein. Among 20,000 or so distinct CDR3 sequences listed, approximately 7.9% were seen once. The sequencing sample was made of CD8+ T cells from blood. Receptor source: a woman aged 25 to 45 with HTLV-1-associated myelopathy (HAM/TSP).

This clonotype was counted at least ten times. The V call is TRBV15, the J call TRBJ2-7; D might be TRBD1 (6 bases). The germline V and J ends were trimmed by 3 bases and 5 bases, with 17 bases remaining between them. There are 15 residues in the CDR3. From germline, CDR1 is LNHNV and CDR2 YYDKDF (reference sequence). The CDR3 spells CATSRGTQNSDEQYF. In nucleotides, the CDR3 is TGTGCCACCAGCAGGGGGACACAGAATAGCGACGAGCAGTACTTC.

This clonotype came up many times. The chain recombines TRBV5-1 with TRBJ2-1; D unresolved. Germline values: CDR1 SGHRS, CDR2 YFSETQ. The CDR3 is made up of 14 amino acids. V shed 1 base and J shed 8 bases, with 13 bases lying between them. CDR3 sequence (DNA): TGCGCCAGCAGCTTGTCGTCTCAGGTGGATGAGCAGTTCTTC. Its translation is CASSLSSQVDEQFF.

This clonotype was detected many times. The V call is TRBV11-2, the J call TRBJ2-7; D may correspond to TRBD1 or TRBD2 (5 bases each). The V end was cut by 3 bases, the J end by 1 base, with 7 bases between. This CDR3 comprises 13 residues. CDR1 SGHAT and CDR2 FQNNGV come from the germline V gene. The CDR3 protein is CASSLGVSYEQYF. DNA of the CDR3: TGTGCCAGCAGCTTGGGGGTTTCCTACGAGCAGTACTTC.

This clonotype was observed at least ten times. The chain uses TRBV5-1 and TRBJ2-1; a possible D gene is TRBD2 (5 bases). The CDR3 has 15 amino acids. Germline V CDR1 and CDR2: SGHRS, YFSETQ. V lost 6 bases and J 2 bases, leaving 15 bases between the germline ends. CDR3: CASNPTEGTYNEQFF. CDR3 sequence (DNA): TGCGCCAGCAACCCCACCGAGGGTACCTACAATGAGCAGTTCTTC.

Relative to its sample, this clonotype is medium-sized. The chain uses TRBV5-1 and TRBJ2-7; TRBD2 agrees at 9 bases. Germline loops: CDR1 SGHRS, CDR2 YFSETQ. The CDR3 consists of 15 residues. The ends lost 1 base at V and 2 bases at J; junction bases unmatched: 4. The CDR3 sequence: CASSLFAGGAYEQYF. The CDR3 DNA reads as TGCGCCAGCAGCTTGTTTGCGGGGGGGGCCTACGAGCAGTACTTC.

In its sample, this clonotype was seen many times. The gene calls are TRBV20-1 and TRBJ1-1, with D possibly matching TRBD1 (6 bases). This CDR3 is 16 amino acids long. Germline V gene lookup returns CDR1 DFQATT and CDR2 SNEGSKA (reference sequence). The V end was cut by 1 base, the J end by 11 bases, with 26 bases between. CDR3 nucleotides: TGCAGTGCTAGAGGGGAGCGTACAGGGCCAACGGGGAGGGCTTTCTTT. Translation gives CSARGERTGPTGRAFF.

This clonotype was observed many times. The V gene is TRBV7-2, the J gene TRBJ2-4, with D tentatively TRBD2 (6 bases). Trimming removed 2 bases at V and 3 bases at J, with 8 bases between. CDR3 length: 14 amino acids. Germline CDR1 reads SGHTA; CDR2 reads FQGNSA. This chain's CDR3 is CASSLNGGKNIQYF. The CDR3 nucleotides read TGTGCCAGCAGCTTAAACGGGGGCAAAAACATTCAGTACTTC.

This clonotype has a count of ten or more. This chain connects TRBV14 to TRBJ2-6; D may be TRBD1 (5 bases). From germline, CDR1 is SGHDN and CDR2 FVKESK. The CDR3 has 17 residues. Deletions cut 2 bases from V and 1 base from J, with 12 bases between. The CDR3 bases are TGTGCCAGCAGCCAACCCACAGGCTATTCTGGGGCCAACGTCCTGACTTTC. Encoded protein: CASSQPTGYSGANVLTF.

This clonotype was seen ten or more times. The chain couples TRBV20-1 to TRBJ2-3; TRBD2 aligns across 11 bases. From germline, CDR1 is DFQATT and CDR2 SNEGSKA (reference sequence). CDR3 length equals 14 residues. Trimming at V came to 7 bases and at J to 2 bases, leaving 5 bases not matched to a gene. The CDR3 here is CSVPTSGVTDTQYF. CDR3 in DNA: TGCAGTGTTCCGACTAGCGGGGTCACAGATACGCAGTATTTT.

This clonotype showed up many times. The V call is TRBV21-1, the J call TRBJ1-6. TRBV21-1 is a pseudogene locus. The CDR3 length is 16 residues. The CDR3 reads CASSRNPKFHNSPLHF. The CDR3 DNA reads TGTGCCAGCAGCAGAAACCCGAAATTTCATAATTCACCCCTCCACTTT.

In this sample, this clonotype turned up many times. V usage is TRBV5-1 and J usage is TRBJ2-1, with a possible D match to TRBD2 (5 bases). Trimming removed 2 bases from V and 0 bases from J, with 21 bases in between. The CDR3 is 19 amino acids. CDR1 and CDR2 from the germline V gene are SGHRS and YFSETQ. DNA of the CDR3: TGCGCCAGCAGCTTAGGTTTGGGTCGGGGATTGGCCTCCTACAATGAGCAGTTCTTC. Amino acid sequence: CASSLGLGRGLASYNEQFF.